Listed below are T cell receptor beta chains from one sample, sequenced in a study of CD4 T cells in relation to SARS-CoV-2 and coronaviruses. Here immunoSEQ multiplex PCR was the method, and the copy in TCRdb shows in-frame clones only, minus some. The data hold some 21,000 clones, with roughly 69% observed a single time. No cognate antigen is known for these TCRs. Sequencing was carried out using CD4+ T cells from PBMCs, cultured in vitro. The origin of the receptors is a human donor in good health. CDR3s leave out the opening cysteine and the closing phenylalanine or tryptophan. The order of the fields is J gene, V gene, CDR3 protein.

J gene: TRBJ1-2; V gene: TRBV28; CDR3 protein: ASSSTGGGYGYT
J gene: TRBJ1-1; V gene: TRBV3-1/TRBV3-2; CDR3 protein: ASSLSSGAAEAF
J gene: TRBJ2-7; V gene: TRBV11-2; CDR3 protein: ASSLVGTAYEQY
J gene: TRBJ1-1; V gene: TRBV18; CDR3 protein: ASSPNRDKNTEAF
J gene: TRBJ2-5; V gene: TRBV4-1; CDR3 protein: ASSQGQGRETQY
J gene: TRBJ2-7; V gene: TRBV6-5; CDR3 protein: ASSPPGRVVEQY
J gene: TRBJ2-5; V gene: TRBV24-1; CDR3 protein: ATSCTGGDSQETQY
J gene: TRBJ1-2; V gene: TRBV28; CDR3 protein: ASSLTYGYT
J gene: TRBJ2-5; V gene: TRBV7-9; CDR3 protein: ASSSGDRGRIETQY
J gene: TRBJ1-2; V gene: TRBV5-4; CDR3 protein: ASSTTGGYGYT
J gene: TRBJ1-6; V gene: TRBV10-3; CDR3 protein: AIRVGRDNSPLH
J gene: TRBJ2-3; V gene: TRBV3-1/TRBV3-2; CDR3 protein: ASSQGTSGTQY
J gene: TRBJ2-1; V gene: TRBV24-1; CDR3 protein: ATQFRRYNEQF
J gene: TRBJ2-5; V gene: TRBV12-3/TRBV12-4; CDR3 protein: ASSLTRETQY
J gene: TRBJ2-7; V gene: TRBV5-1; CDR3 protein: ASSSGTSGTYEQY
J gene: TRBJ2-5; V gene: TRBV19; CDR3 protein: ASSKLDISGRETQY
J gene: TRBJ2-1; V gene: TRBV30; CDR3 protein: AWSALIGQF
J gene: TRBJ1-4; V gene: TRBV12-5; CDR3 protein: ASAPGDSRNEKLF
J gene: TRBJ2-7; V gene: TRBV24-1; CDR3 protein: ATSDSPGGEQY
J gene: TRBJ1-6; V gene: TRBV5-1; CDR3 protein: ASSGGDRDNSPLH
J gene: TRBJ1-3; V gene: TRBV30; CDR3 protein: AWSETENTIY
J gene: TRBJ2-3; V gene: TRBV9; CDR3 protein: ASSVGAERNTDTQY
J gene: TRBJ1-5; V gene: TRBV6-5; CDR3 protein: ASTSPGEPQH
J gene: TRBJ1-6; V gene: TRBV6-1; CDR3 protein: ASSDGTSYNSPLH
J gene: TRBJ2-1; V gene: TRBV30; CDR3 protein: AWIPAGLYNEQF